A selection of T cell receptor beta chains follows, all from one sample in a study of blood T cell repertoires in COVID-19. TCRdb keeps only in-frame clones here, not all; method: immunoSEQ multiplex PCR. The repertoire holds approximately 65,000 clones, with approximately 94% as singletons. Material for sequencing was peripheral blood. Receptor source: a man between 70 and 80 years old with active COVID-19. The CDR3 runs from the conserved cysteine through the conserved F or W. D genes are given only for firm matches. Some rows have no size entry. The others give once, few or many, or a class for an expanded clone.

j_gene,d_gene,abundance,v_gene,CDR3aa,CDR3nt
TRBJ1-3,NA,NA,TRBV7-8,CASSPTGGVGGNTIYF,TGTGCCAGCAGCCCAACCGGGGGGGTGGGTGGAAACACCATATATTTT
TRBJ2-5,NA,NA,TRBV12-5,CASGPPGPRYQETQYF,TGTGCTAGTGGCCCCCCAGGGCCCCGGTACCAAGAGACCCAGTACTTC
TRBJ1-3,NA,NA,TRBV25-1,CASILRGNTIYF,TGTGCCAGCATTCTTCGTGGAAACACCATATATTTT
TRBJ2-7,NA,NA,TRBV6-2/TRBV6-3,CASSYFQGTNSYEQYF,TGTGCCAGCAGTTACTTTCAGGGGACAAACTCCTACGAGCAGTACTTC
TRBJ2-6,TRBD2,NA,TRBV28,CARGGRGSGANVLTF,TGTGCCCGGGGGGGACGGGGGTCGGGGGCCAACGTCCTGACTTTC
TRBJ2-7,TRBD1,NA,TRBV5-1,CASSPGDRDEQYF,TGCGCCAGCAGCCCTGGGGACAGGGACGAGCAGTACTTC
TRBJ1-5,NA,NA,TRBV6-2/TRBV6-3,CASSYSGGRGANQPQHF,TGTGCCAGCAGTTACTCGGGGGGGAGAGGGGCCAATCAGCCCCAGCATTTT
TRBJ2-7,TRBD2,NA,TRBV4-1,CASSRLAGGSYEQYF,TGCGCCAGCAGCCGACTAGCGGGGGGCTCCTACGAGCAGTACTTC
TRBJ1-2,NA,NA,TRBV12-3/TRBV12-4,CASRSTVNYGYTF,TGTGCCAGCAGGTCGACAGTCAACTATGGCTACACCTTC
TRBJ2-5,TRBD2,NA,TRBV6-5,CASRTSGGRETQYF,TGTGCCAGCAGGACTAGCGGGGGGAGAGAGACCCAGTACTTC
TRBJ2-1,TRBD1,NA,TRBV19,CASSIPGTGGLFYNEQFF,TGTGCCAGTAGTATTCCCGGGACAGGGGGGCTATTCTACAATGAGCAGTTCTTC
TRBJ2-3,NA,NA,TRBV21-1,CASSNGGRLSTDTQYF,TGTGCCAGCAGCAACGGGGGGCGGCTTAGCACAGATACGCAGTATTTT
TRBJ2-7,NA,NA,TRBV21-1,CASSRKGGVPYEQYF,TGTGCCAGCAGCCGAAAGGGGGGGGTTCCCTACGAGCAGTACTTC
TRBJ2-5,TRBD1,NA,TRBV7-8,CASSLRGQGVETQYF,TGTGCCAGCAGCTTACGCGGACAGGGTGTAGAGACCCAGTACTTC
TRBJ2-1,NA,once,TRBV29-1,CNERDGAGPNNEQFF,TGCAACGAAAGGGATGGGGCGGGGCCAAACAATGAGCAGTTCTTC
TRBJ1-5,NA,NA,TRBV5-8,CASRPQEAQHF,TGTGCCAGCAGGCCCCAAGAGGCCCAGCATTTT
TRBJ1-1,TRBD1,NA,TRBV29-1,CSAGTGNTEAFF,TGCAGCGCCGGGACAGGTAACACTGAAGCTTTCTTT
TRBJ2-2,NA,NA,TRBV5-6,CASSLFRGNTGELFF,TGTGCCAGCAGCTTGTTCCGGGGAAACACCGGGGAGCTGTTTTTT
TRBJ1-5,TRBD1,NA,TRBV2,CASSESGTARQPQHF,TGTGCCAGCAGTGAAAGTGGGACAGCACGTCAGCCCCAGCATTTT
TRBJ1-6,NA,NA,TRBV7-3,CASSPSSNSPLHF,TGTGCCAGCAGCCCCTCGTCGAATTCACCCCTCCACTTT
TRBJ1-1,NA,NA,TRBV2,CASSDRGNTEAFF,TGTGCCAGCAGTGACAGGGGGAACACTGAAGCTTTCTTT
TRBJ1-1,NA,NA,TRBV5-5,CASSFQNLQGAEAFF,TGTGCCAGCAGCTTCCAGAACTTACAGGGCGCTGAAGCTTTCTTT
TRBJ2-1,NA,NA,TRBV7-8,CASSPRSASPYNEQFF,TGTGCCAGCAGCCCCCGGAGCGCGTCACCCTACAATGAGCAGTTCTTC
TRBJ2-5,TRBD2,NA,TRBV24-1,CATSESTSGGLRETQYF,TGTGCCACCAGTGAGTCGACTAGCGGGGGGCTCCGAGAGACCCAGTACTTC
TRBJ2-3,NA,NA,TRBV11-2,CASSLRGRSTDTQYF,TGTGCCAGCAGCTTACGGGGGAGGAGCACAGATACGCAGTATTTT
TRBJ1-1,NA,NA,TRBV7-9,CASSSTGNTEAFF,TGTGCCAGCAGCTCTACAGGGAACACTGAAGCTTTCTTT